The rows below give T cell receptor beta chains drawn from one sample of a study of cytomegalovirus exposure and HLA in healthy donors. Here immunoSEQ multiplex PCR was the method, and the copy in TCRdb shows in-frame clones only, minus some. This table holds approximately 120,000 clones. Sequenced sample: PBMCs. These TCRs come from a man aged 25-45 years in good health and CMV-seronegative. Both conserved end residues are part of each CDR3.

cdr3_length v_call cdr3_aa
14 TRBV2 CASSGGERELYQYF
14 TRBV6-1 CASSEVRTGDGYTF
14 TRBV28 CASSFVAGNTEAFF
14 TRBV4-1 CASSQGDTPYEQYF
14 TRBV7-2 CASSLDRGPYGYTF
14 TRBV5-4 CASSLGQARSEQYF
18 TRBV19 CASSVLAGIISGANVLTF
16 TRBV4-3 CASSQDRFFGLNEQFF
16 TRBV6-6 CASSGRGREAVSEQYF
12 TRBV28 CASTRVNTEAFF
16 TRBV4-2 CASSQARDTLQETQYF
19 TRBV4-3 CASSQAYSPAGQSNYGYTF
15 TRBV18 CASSPGQGGNQPQHF
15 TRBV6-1 CASSGSGSSYNEQFF
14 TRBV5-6 CASSLGQTFYEQYF
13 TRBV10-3 CAISTVRVETQYF
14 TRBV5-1 CASRDSAGFYEQYF
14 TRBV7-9 CASSLSGVSYEQYF
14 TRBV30 CAWSRLLSSYEQYF
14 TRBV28 CASTNSGAGDTQYF
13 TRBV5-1 CASSLRGQDGYTF
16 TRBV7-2 CASSPSLAGGRDTQYF
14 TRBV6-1 CASSDTGGPYEQYF
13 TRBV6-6 CASTGARDSPLHF
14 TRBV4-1 CASSQDERNYGYTF
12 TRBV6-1 CASRQSNQPQHF
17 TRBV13 CASSITEGLAGGYEQYF
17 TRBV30 CAWSVGVLAGVGDTQYF
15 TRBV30 CAWSPGTSGSYEQFF
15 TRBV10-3 CAIAGQVAGANVLTF
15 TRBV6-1 CASSEGATGANVLTF
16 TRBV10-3 CAISDPAQGSGNTIYF
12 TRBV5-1 CASSPDSGELFF
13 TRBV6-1 CASSEGRRYEQYF
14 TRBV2 CAGLRGRSTDTQYF
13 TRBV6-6 CASSYSSLREAFF